This T cell receptor beta chain was captured in a study of cytomegalovirus exposure and HLA in healthy donors. Study-wide results and caveats: Presence/absence analyses assumed roughly uniform sequencing depth across donors, which may not hold.

The PCR used 60 Vbeta and 13 Jbeta primers. Sequencing used immunoSEQ multiplex PCR; TCRdb keeps in-frame clones, though not all of them. In the table there are about 140,000 clones, approximately 80% of which are singletons. CDR1 is SEHNR and CDR2 is FQNEAQ in the germline V gene (reference sequence). V was trimmed by 5 bases and J by 6 bases, leaving 19 bases between them. This CDR3 contains 15 residues. With regard to this clone: No antigen is known for it.

Every donor was a healthy person donating bone marrow. Sequencing was done on a sample of PBMCs. The genes are TRBV7-9 and TRBJ1-1; D call uncertain. The TCR originated in a female donor in good health and CMV-seronegative. The CDR3 DNA reads TGTGCCAGCAGCACGCAACAGAACTTTAACGCTGAAGCTTTCTTT. Translating gives CASSTQQNFNAEAFF.